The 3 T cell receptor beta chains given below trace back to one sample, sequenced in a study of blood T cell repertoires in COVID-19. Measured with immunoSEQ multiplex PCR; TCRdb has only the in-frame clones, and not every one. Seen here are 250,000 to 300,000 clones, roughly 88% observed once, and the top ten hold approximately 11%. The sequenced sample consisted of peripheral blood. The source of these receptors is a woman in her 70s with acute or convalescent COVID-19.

The CDR3 DNA is TGTGCCAGCAGCTTGGTCAGGGGGGCCGGCTACACCTTC. Amino acids: CASSLVRGAGYTF. The chain carries TRBV5-6 and TRBJ1-2; 7 bases agree with TRBD1. CDR3 size: 13 residues. V trimming: 0 bases; J trimming: 8 bases; junction bases outside the gene matches: 4. Germline V gene lookup returns CDR1 SGHDT and CDR2 YYEEEE.

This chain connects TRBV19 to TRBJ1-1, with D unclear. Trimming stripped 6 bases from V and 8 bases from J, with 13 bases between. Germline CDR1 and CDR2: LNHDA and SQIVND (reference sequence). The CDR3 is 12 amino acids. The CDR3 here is CASRDWPGEAFF. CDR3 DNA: TGTGCCAGTAGGGATTGGCCAGGAGAAGCTTTCTTT.

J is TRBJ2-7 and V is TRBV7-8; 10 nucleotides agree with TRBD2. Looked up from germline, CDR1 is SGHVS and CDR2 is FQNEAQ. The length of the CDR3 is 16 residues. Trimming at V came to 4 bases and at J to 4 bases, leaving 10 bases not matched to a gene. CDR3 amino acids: CASSYGSSGGPYEQYF. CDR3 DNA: TGTGCCAGCAGCTATGGATCTAGCGGGGGACCATACGAGCAGTACTTC.